A single sample gave rise to the 26 T cell receptor gamma chains below, sequenced in a study of intestinal T cells in coeliac disease. LymphoTrack primers amplified TRG sequences from approximately 180 ng of biopsy DNA. TCRdb re-called the multiplex PCR reads via CATT. Among about 990 gamma-chain clones, around 45% were seen once, and the ten largest hold over 15%. Each case's genomic DNA was extracted from ten roughly 5-µm formalin-fixed paraffin-embedded scrolls. Sequencing was carried out using a duodenal biopsy. All receptors derive from a human donor with celiac disease.

In the case of this clone: Mismatch with germline at one junction end may stem from a read error. The J gene is TRGJP2, the V gene TRGV2. The V gene's germline CDR1 is EGSNGY and CDR2 YDSYNSKV. CDR3 length: 19 amino acids. The CDR3 DNA sequence: TGTGCCACCGGGGACGGGACCGGGGGTAGCGAGAGTAGTGATTGGATCAAGACGTTT. Translated, it gives CATGDGTGGSESSDWIKTF.

This clone is labeled large. The J gene is TRGJ1 or TRGJ2, the V gene TRGV2. The CDR3 consists of 11 residues. CDR1 EGSNGY and CDR2 YDSYNSKV come from the germline V gene. V lost 0 bases and J lost 10; bases outside the gene matches: 3. Here the CDR3 reads CATWDGPKKLF. The CDR3 DNA is TGTGCCACCTGGGACGGGCCCAAGAAACTCTTT.

The chain combines TRGV8 with TRGJ1 or TRGJ2. Germline V gene sequence: CDR1 VENAVY, CDR2 YDSYNSRV. Losses at the gene ends were 6 bases for V and 3 bases for J; bases not matched to a gene: 17. The CDR3 runs to 16 residues. This chain's CDR3 is CATWIRPPRIYYKKLF. CDR3 nucleotide sequence: TGTGCCACCTGGATAAGACCCCCGAGGATTTATTATAAGAAACTCTTT.

This clone turned up a few times. TCRdb shows a much larger clone's protein in place of this DNA's translation, and the two differ at residue 5, likely through a read error; the protein shown is translated from the DNA. The chain carries TRGV4 and TRGJP1. Germline-derived CDR1 and CDR2 are EGSTGY and YDSYTSSV. The CDR3 is made up of 13 amino acids. J was trimmed by 4 bases and V by 5 bases; bases with no gene match: 4. Here the CDR3 DNA reads TGTGCCACCTGGGCTCTCACTGGTTGGTTCAAGATATTT. Translating it yields CATWALTGWFKIF.

The chain couples TRGV10 to TRGJ1 or TRGJ2. TRGV10 is an ORF; its function is uncertain. V lost 8 bases, J lost 4 bases, and 9 bases stayed unmatched. The CDR3 spans 13 residues. The CDR3 region is CAAWDYGYYKKLF. The CDR3 DNA reads TGTGCTGCGTGGGATTATGGGTATTATAAGAAACTCTTT.

The J gene is TRGJP2, the V gene TRGV2. Germline V gene sequence: CDR1 EGSNGY, CDR2 YDSYNSKV. The trim removed 8 bases at V and 3 bases at J, leaving 12 bases unmatched. CDR3 size: 15 residues. CDR3 residues: CATLGRGCSDWIKTF. CDR3 nucleotides: TGTGCCACCTTGGGACGGGGATGTAGTGATTGGATCAAGACGTTT.

V usage is TRGV10 and J usage is TRGJP2. TRGV10 is an ORF, with its function uncertain. The CDR3 runs to 14 residues. Unmatched junction bases numbered 9, after V lost 8 bases and J lost 5 bases. CDR3 sequence (DNA): TGTGCTGCGTGGGGGCTAGTAAGTGATTGGATCAAGACGTTT. Residues: CAAWGLVSDWIKTF.

Worth noting for this clone: A read error may produce the germline difference seen at one junction end. The chain uses TRGV9 and TRGJP. The CDR3 runs to 14 residues. In germline, CDR1 is GITISATS, CDR2 ISYDGTV (reference sequence). The CDR3 loop is CALWEVLGWAKKVF. DNA for the CDR3: TGTGCCTTGTGGGAGGTGCTCGGTTGGGCAAAAAAGGTGTTC.

This clone is large by share. CDR3 protein: CATWDGSYYKKLF. DNA of the CDR3: TGTGCCACCTGGGACGGGAGTTATTATAAGAAACTCTTT. The chain links TRGV2 to TRGJ1 or TRGJ2. V gave up 0 bases and J gave up 3 bases; unmatched junction bases: 2. Germline CDR1 and CDR2: EGSNGY and YDSYNSKV. The CDR3 contains 13 residues.

The rearrangement joins TRGV8 to TRGJ1 or TRGJ2. The germline V gene encodes CDR1 VENAVY and CDR2 YDSYNSRV. Germline trimming cut 0 bases from V and 0 bases from J; bases unmatched to any gene: 2. The CDR3 is made up of 14 amino acids. DNA for the CDR3: TGTGCCACCTGGGATAGGGGGAATTATTATAAGAAACTCTTT. It specifies CATWDRGNYYKKLF.

This chain uses TRGV4 with TRGJ1 or TRGJ2. The CDR3 length is 13 residues. V trimming: 0 bases; J trimming: 6 bases; junction bases outside the gene matches: 5. Germline V CDR1 and CDR2: EGSTGY, YDSYTSSV. Written as DNA, the CDR3 is TGTGCCACCTGGGATGGGCTAGGTTATAAGAAACTCTTT. Translated, it gives CATWDGLGYKKLF.

The chain has TRGV9 and TRGJP2. Germline loops: CDR1 GITISATS, CDR2 ISYDGTV (reference sequence). CDR3 length: 18 residues. With 5 bases clipped from V and 3 bases from J, the junction kept 18 bases outside the gene matches. The chain's CDR3 is CALWGCRVNGGSDWIKTF. CDR3 DNA: TGTGCCTTGTGGGGGTGCAGAGTTAATGGGGGTAGTGATTGGATCAAGACGTTT.

Within the sample, this clone is large. The V gene is TRGV2, the J gene TRGJ1 or TRGJ2. Germline V lookup: CDR1 EGSNGY, CDR2 YDSYNSKV. With V trimmed by 1 base and J by 8 bases, 14 bases remained unmatched. This CDR3 spans 15 amino acids. In DNA, the CDR3 is TGTGCCACCTGGGACGGCCGGGGTGGGATTGATAAGAAACTCTTT. Translating gives CATWDGRGGIDKKLF.

This clone is large by share. The rearrangement joins TRGV8 to TRGJ1 or TRGJ2. The CDR3 is 11 residues long. The germline CDR1 and CDR2 sequences are VENAVY and YDSYNSRV. V was pared by 8 bases and J by 9 bases, with 10 bases of the junction left unmatched. CDR3 DNA: TGTGCCACCTCGAATACCCCTAAGAAACTCTTT. Amino acids: CATSNTPKKLF.

CDR3 DNA sequence: TGTGCACCTGGGATACCAGATTATTATAAGAAACTCTTT. The encoded protein is CAPGIPDYYKKLF. The rearrangement uses TRGV8 and TRGJ1 or TRGJ2. CDR1 is VENAVY, CDR2 YDSYNSRV, per germline. The CDR3 has 13 amino acids.

The chain couples TRGV8 to TRGJP1. The germline CDR1 and CDR2 sequences are VENAVY and YDSYNSRV. This CDR3 spans 15 amino acids. V was clipped by 2 bases and J by 7 bases; unmatched bases: 10. CDR3 sequence: CATWDTDGRGWFKIF. The CDR3 DNA follows: TGTGCCACCTGGGATACAGACGGGCGTGGTTGGTTCAAGATATTT.

The chain links TRGV4 to TRGJ1 or TRGJ2. The CDR3 covers 11 residues. Germline-derived CDR1 and CDR2 are EGSTGY and YDSYTSSV. CDR3 protein: CAPRGADKKLF. The DNA of the CDR3 is TGTGCACCTCGAGGAGCCGATAAGAAACTCTTT.

Note on this clone: This may be a read error: a much more frequent sequence differs by one nucleotide. This rearrangement joins TRGV4 to TRGJP2. This CDR3 is built from 17 residues. Germline CDR1 reads EGSTGY; CDR2 reads YDSYTSSV. CDR3 amino acids: CATWDDPRTGSDRIKTF. For the CDR3, the DNA is TGTGCCACCTGGGATGACCCAAGGACCGGTAGTGATCGGATCAAGACGTTT.

This clone occurred a few times. The chain carries TRGV2 and TRGJ1 or TRGJ2. The CDR3 has 9 amino acids. Germline V gene lookup returns CDR1 EGSNGY and CDR2 YDSYNSKV. Unmatched junction bases numbered 6, after V lost 4 bases and J lost 15 bases. CDR3 in amino acids: CATWDLLLF. DNA of the CDR3: TGTGCCACCTGGGATTTATTACTCTTT.

For this clone: TCRdb's entry gives the protein of a much larger clone, which mismatches this DNA's translation at residue 4, likely from a read error; the protein reported here is translated from the DNA. The chain couples TRGV10 to TRGJP1. TRGV10 has ORF status, its function being uncertain. V dropped 11 bases and J dropped 1; count of bases not matched to a gene: 11. The CDR3 runs to 15 residues. The CDR3: CAARTFRTTGWFKIF. The CDR3 nucleotides are TGTGCTGCGCGGACTTTTCGTACCACTGGTTGGTTCAAGATATTT.

The CDR3 sequence is CATLGALVSGWFKIF. The CDR3 coding sequence is TGTGCCACCTTGGGAGCGCTGGTCTCTGGTTGGTTCAAGATATTT. This rearrangement joins TRGV2 to TRGJP1. This CDR3 contains 15 residues. CDR1 EGSNGY and CDR2 YDSYNSKV come from the germline V gene. The J segment lost 6 bases and the V segment lost 8 bases, leaving 15 bases of the junction unmatched.

In the case of this clone: TCRdb pairs this DNA with a much larger clone's protein that differs at residue 12, likely a read error; the protein shown was translated from the DNA. The CDR3 sequence: CAAWDFIGRGWSKIF. The DNA of the CDR3 is TGTGCTGCGTGGGATTTCATTGGTCGTGGTTGGTCCAAGATATTT. This sequence joins TRGV10 and TRGJP1. TRGV10 is marked as an open reading frame, function uncertain. CDR3 size: 15 residues.

This chain connects TRGV3 to TRGJ1 or TRGJ2. V lost 12 bases and J lost 6; bases outside the gene matches: 17. The CDR3 sequence is 13 residues long. Looked up from germline, CDR1 is VTNTFY and CDR2 is YDVSTARD (reference sequence). CDR3 nucleotides: TGTGCCGACCTGGGACAGGCACGTTATAAGAAACTCTTT. It is translated as CADLGQARYKKLF.

The rearrangement links TRGV3 to TRGJP2. Germline loops: CDR1 VTNTFY, CDR2 YDVSTARD (reference sequence). Germline trimming cut 7 bases from V and 14 bases from J; bases unmatched to any gene: 16. The length of the CDR3 is 13 residues. The chain's CDR3 is CATCPWCIGIKTF. DNA of the CDR3: TGTGCCACCTGCCCCTGGTGTATTGGAATCAAGACGTTT.

This clone has just a few counts. A read error likely explains why the TCRdb protein, taken from a much larger clone, differs from this DNA's translation at residue 8; the protein shown is translated from the DNA. V gene TRGV8 combines with J gene TRGJ1 or TRGJ2. Germline assignment: CDR1 VENAVY and CDR2 YDSYNSRV. This CDR3 is 12 amino acids long. Losses at the gene ends were 5 bases for V and 12 bases for J; bases not matched to a gene: 13. As DNA, the CDR3 is TGTGCCACCTGGGCTCCTTCCGTGGGGAAACTCTTT. This codes for CATWAPSVGKLF.

The chain recombines TRGV2 with TRGJ1 or TRGJ2. Germline V gene lookup returns CDR1 EGSNGY and CDR2 YDSYNSKV. CDR3 size: 15 residues. V shed 4 bases and J 5 bases; nucleotides not matched to a gene: 14. The DNA of the CDR3 is TGTGCCACCTGGGAGGGCCCGGGTGTAGATTATAAGAAACTCTTT. Its protein product is CATWEGPGVDYKKLF.